Below, 5 T cell receptor beta chains from the same sample are listed, as sequenced in a study of T cells in localized non-small cell lung cancer. The assay was immunoSEQ multiplex PCR, and TCRdb's table has in-frame clones only and misses some. Of about 41,000 clones in the sample, about 85% were seen once. This specimen consisted of peripheral blood, obtained before any cancer treatment. These receptors all come from a woman between 18 and 55 years old with stage III lung adenocarcinoma.

The rearrangement links TRBV6-5 to TRBJ1-6; D may be TRBD1 (6 bases). The CDR3 length is 16 residues. Trimming took 4 bases from V and 5 from J, leaving 15 bases between them. Per germline, CDR1 MNHEY and CDR2 SVGAGI. The CDR3 sequence: CASSWTPGQNNSPLHF. The CDR3 DNA follows: TGTGCCAGCAGTTGGACGCCGGGACAAAATAATTCACCCCTCCACTTT.

The CDR3 DNA follows: TGTGCCAGCAGTTACTCGCCCTATTATGGGGCCAACGTCCTGACTTTC. As protein: CASSYSPYYGANVLTF. The chain recombines TRBV6-5 with TRBJ2-6; unclear D gene. This CDR3 has 16 residues. The germline V gene encodes CDR1 MNHEY and CDR2 SVGAGI. The ends were cut back, 0 bases at V and 3 bases at J, with 9 bases in the middle.

This clone was observed a single time. This chain links TRBV7-2 with TRBJ2-2; 8 nucleotides align to TRBD2. V was pared by 5 bases and J by 5 bases, with 7 bases of the junction left unmatched. This CDR3 spans 15 amino acids. CDR1 is SGHTA, CDR2 FQGNSA, per germline. As DNA, the CDR3 is TGTGCCAGCAGCCTAGGATCGGGGGGGACCGGGGAGCTGTTTTTT. The encoded protein is CASSLGSGGTGELFF.

This chain uses TRBV9 with TRBJ2-1, with D possibly TRBD2 on 5 matching bases. The germline V and J ends were trimmed by 0 bases and 2 bases, with 18 bases remaining between them. From germline, CDR1 is SGDLS and CDR2 YYNGEE. The CDR3 sequence is 18 residues long. The CDR3 sequence: CASSVGGSASPAYNEQFF. CDR3 in DNA: TGTGCCAGCAGCGTAGGAGGGTCGGCCAGTCCAGCCTACAATGAGCAGTTCTTC.

The J gene is TRBJ2-7, the V gene TRBV30; perhaps TRBD1 as D (5 bases). CDR3 size: 17 residues. Germline V gene sequence: CDR1 GTSNPN, CDR2 SVGIG (reference sequence). The V end lost 5 bases, the J end lost 0 bases, and 23 bases lay between the germline ends. The CDR3 reads CAWHFFTGPHRSYEQYF. In DNA, the CDR3 is TGTGCCTGGCACTTCTTTACAGGCCCTCACCGCTCCTACGAGCAGTACTTC.